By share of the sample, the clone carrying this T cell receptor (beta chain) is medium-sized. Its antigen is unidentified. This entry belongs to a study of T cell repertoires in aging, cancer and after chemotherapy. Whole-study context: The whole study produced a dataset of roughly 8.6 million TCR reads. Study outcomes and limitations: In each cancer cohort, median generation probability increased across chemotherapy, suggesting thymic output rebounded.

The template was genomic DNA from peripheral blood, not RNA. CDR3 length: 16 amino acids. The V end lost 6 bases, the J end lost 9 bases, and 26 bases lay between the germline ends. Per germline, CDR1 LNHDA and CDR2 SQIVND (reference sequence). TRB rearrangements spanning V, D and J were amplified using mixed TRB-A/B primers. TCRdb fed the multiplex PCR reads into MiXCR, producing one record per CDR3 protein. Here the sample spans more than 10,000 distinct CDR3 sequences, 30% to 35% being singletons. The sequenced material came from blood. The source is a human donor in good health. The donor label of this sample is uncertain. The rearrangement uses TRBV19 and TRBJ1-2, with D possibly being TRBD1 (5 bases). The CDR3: CASSIPLGGEDGSYTF. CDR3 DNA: TGTGCCAGTAGCATCCCCTTAGGAGGGGAGGATGGTAGCTACACCTTC.